A selection of T cell receptor beta chains follows, all from one sample in a study of monozygotic twins with inflammatory bowel disease. TCRdb reprocessed the 5' RACE reads and stores each CDR3 protein as one record, lacking DNA. In all, the sample yields 400,000 to 500,000 distinct CDR3 sequences. Sequenced input: blood. The receptors originated from a human donor with ulcerative colitis or Crohn's disease, or a healthy co-twin of an affected twin (not recorded which). CDR3s include the opening cysteine and the closing phenylalanine or tryptophan.

j_call: TRBJ2-6; v_call: TRBV20-1; cdr3_aa: CSATPLTGYSGANVLTF
j_call: TRBJ2-3; v_call: TRBV19; cdr3_aa: CASSGTGVVTQYF
j_call: TRBJ2-5; v_call: TRBV15; cdr3_aa: CATSRGRTEETQYF
j_call: TRBJ2-7; v_call: TRBV4-1; cdr3_aa: CASSPRQGSDEQYF
j_call: TRBJ1-6; v_call: TRBV14; cdr3_aa: CASSLQGPKGSPLHF
j_call: TRBJ2-7; v_call: TRBV4-2; cdr3_aa: CASSQVLMDNYEQYF
j_call: TRBJ1-3; v_call: TRBV9; cdr3_aa: CASSVRSSSGNTIYF
j_call: TRBJ1-3; v_call: TRBV5-6; cdr3_aa: CASSYGQGPGNTIYF
j_call: TRBJ2-5; v_call: TRBV19; cdr3_aa: CASRSGAKQETQYF
j_call: TRBJ1-2; v_call: TRBV29-1; cdr3_aa: CSVSGTEYGYTF
j_call: TRBJ1-1; v_call: TRBV27; cdr3_aa: CASARQEGLNTEAFF
j_call: TRBJ2-2; v_call: TRBV10-3; cdr3_aa: CAIAGTSGTSGELFF
j_call: TRBJ2-1; v_call: TRBV5-1; cdr3_aa: CASSLTSGDYNEQFF
j_call: TRBJ1-4; v_call: TRBV20-1; cdr3_aa: CSASLTGQGFVGPYEKLFF
j_call: TRBJ2-5; v_call: TRBV20-1; cdr3_aa: CSARDQTSGRTGTQYF
j_call: TRBJ1-1; v_call: TRBV20-1; cdr3_aa: CSPQGQGNTEAFF
j_call: TRBJ2-3; v_call: TRBV6-1; cdr3_aa: CASSGGISTDTQYF
j_call: TRBJ2-5; v_call: TRBV7-9; cdr3_aa: CASSLDGQETQYF
j_call: TRBJ2-2; v_call: TRBV3-1; cdr3_aa: CATHGGAGTGELFF
j_call: TRBJ2-5; v_call: TRBV20-1; cdr3_aa: CSATRTGRWETQYF
j_call: TRBJ1-5; v_call: TRBV19; cdr3_aa: CASSIRGFSNQPQHF
j_call: TRBJ2-2; v_call: TRBV15; cdr3_aa: CATSRVFGTGGTGELFF
j_call: TRBJ1-6; v_call: TRBV28; cdr3_aa: CASTLSSHSYNSPLHF
j_call: TRBJ2-1; v_call: TRBV7-2; cdr3_aa: CASSLTGGAINEQFF
j_call: TRBJ1-5; v_call: TRBV7-8; cdr3_aa: CASSLERTGFGNQPQHF
j_call: TRBJ2-5; v_call: TRBV7-9; cdr3_aa: CASSFPGTAQETQYF
j_call: TRBJ2-1; v_call: TRBV6-2/TRBV6-3; cdr3_aa: CASTRQDQRYNEQFF
j_call: TRBJ1-2; v_call: TRBV6-5; cdr3_aa: CASSYSNYYGYTF
j_call: TRBJ2-1; v_call: TRBV5-1; cdr3_aa: CASSSAGTGYNEQFF
j_call: TRBJ2-3; v_call: TRBV29-1; cdr3_aa: CSVEKTDTQYF
j_call: TRBJ2-3; v_call: TRBV3-1; cdr3_aa: CASSQFIAGGPVDTQYF
j_call: TRBJ2-7; v_call: TRBV12-5; cdr3_aa: CASASWGQTYEQYF
j_call: TRBJ2-7; v_call: TRBV14; cdr3_aa: CASSPRGLWPYEQYF
j_call: TRBJ2-1; v_call: TRBV7-2; cdr3_aa: CASSSDREVSSRFF
j_call: TRBJ1-1; v_call: TRBV20-1; cdr3_aa: CSARPWTRSRDTEAFF
j_call: TRBJ2-5; v_call: TRBV20-1; cdr3_aa: CSATPGHSVGETQYF
j_call: TRBJ2-5; v_call: TRBV7-2; cdr3_aa: CASSLEATGGQETQYF
j_call: TRBJ1-2; v_call: TRBV10-3; cdr3_aa: CASVTGSHYGYTF
j_call: TRBJ1-1; v_call: TRBV5-1; cdr3_aa: CASSLQGADTEAFF
j_call: TRBJ2-7; v_call: TRBV25-1; cdr3_aa: CASSEAGNYEQYF
j_call: TRBJ1-4; v_call: TRBV5-1; cdr3_aa: CASSLGGQANEKLFF
j_call: TRBJ1-3; v_call: TRBV5-1; cdr3_aa: CASSLDQYGDTIYF
j_call: TRBJ1-3; v_call: TRBV7-2; cdr3_aa: CASSLDWGVAGNTIYF
j_call: TRBJ1-5; v_call: TRBV3-1; cdr3_aa: CASSQGVTQPQHF
j_call: TRBJ2-7; v_call: TRBV9; cdr3_aa: CASSVAEHYEQYF
j_call: TRBJ2-1; v_call: TRBV28; cdr3_aa: CASSPIHGGNNEQFF
j_call: TRBJ2-1; v_call: TRBV20-1; cdr3_aa: CSARAPGYNEQFF
j_call: TRBJ2-5; v_call: TRBV20-1; cdr3_aa: CSAATSGGAGVAETQYF
j_call: TRBJ2-5; v_call: TRBV5-4; cdr3_aa: CASSPAEGEQTQYF
j_call: TRBJ2-2; v_call: TRBV5-4; cdr3_aa: CASRSGLAANTGELFF
j_call: TRBJ1-2; v_call: TRBV7-9; cdr3_aa: CASSLGAFGESGYTF
j_call: TRBJ2-5; v_call: TRBV5-1; cdr3_aa: CASSEFRDRGLQTQYF
j_call: TRBJ2-2; v_call: TRBV9; cdr3_aa: CASSRTSGRPGTGELFF
j_call: TRBJ1-1; v_call: TRBV5-6; cdr3_aa: CASSLGWGTAFF
j_call: TRBJ2-7; v_call: TRBV20-1; cdr3_aa: CSPGTDSYEQYF
j_call: TRBJ1-1; v_call: TRBV18; cdr3_aa: CASSPRSDTEAFF
j_call: TRBJ2-2; v_call: TRBV5-1; cdr3_aa: CASSLVSAVVSNGRTGELFF
j_call: TRBJ2-7; v_call: TRBV5-1; cdr3_aa: CASRWSGTGNDEQYF
j_call: TRBJ1-5; v_call: TRBV28; cdr3_aa: CAIDRGNQPQHF
j_call: TRBJ1-1; v_call: TRBV11-2; cdr3_aa: CASSAIIPGRGTEAFF